These T cell receptor beta chains were read from a single sample in a study of cytomegalovirus exposure and HLA in healthy donors. Here immunoSEQ multiplex PCR was the method, and the copy in TCRdb shows in-frame clones only, minus some. The top ten hold 3% to 4% of the sample, which has approximately 200,000 clones, 70% to 75% seen once. The specimen sequenced was PBMCs. The source is a woman in her twenties or thirties in good health and CMV-seropositive. CDR3s include the opening cysteine and the closing phenylalanine or tryptophan. The order of the fields is V gene, clone size, J gene, D gene, CDR3 DNA, CDR3 protein. D genes are given only for firm matches. The listing skips clone size in some rows; elsewhere it reads once, few, many or a size class.

TRBV2	-	TRBJ1-4	-	TGTGCCAGCAGTCGGACTAATGAAAAACTGTTTTTT	CASSRTNEKLFF
TRBV5-6	-	TRBJ2-5	TRBD2	TGTGCCAGCAGCCGGGAGGCTAGCGGGAGGAAGACCCAGTACTTC	CASSREASGRKTQYF
TRBV14	-	TRBJ1-2	-	TGTGCCAGCAGCCAGTACAGGGCTGGCTACACCTTC	CASSQYRAGYTF
TRBV11-3	-	TRBJ1-1	TRBD1	TGTGCCAGCAGCTTAGATGACAGGGTTCAGGGGACTGAAGCTTTCTTT	CASSLDDRVQGTEAFF
TRBV7-2	-	TRBJ2-7	-	TGTGCCAGCAGCTTAATCCTTGGGGCCGCCACCGAGCAGTACTTC	CASSLILGAATEQYF
TRBV6-1	-	TRBJ1-3	TRBD1	TGTGCCAGCAGTGAACAAGACAGGGCCTCCGGAAACACCATATATTTT	CASSEQDRASGNTIYF
TRBV29-1	-	TRBJ2-7	TRBD1	TGCAGCGTTCCAGGACAGGGAAGGCAGTACTTC	CSVPGQGRQYF
TRBV11-3	-	TRBJ2-2	TRBD2	TGTGCCAGCAGCACAAATAGCGGGAGAGGGGAGCTGTTTTTT	CASSTNSGRGELFF
TRBV15	few	TRBJ1-2	-	TGTGCCACCAGCACCGGCCGGGTTAACTATGGCTACACCTTC	CATSTGRVNYGYTF
TRBV11-2	once	TRBJ1-5	-	TGTGCCAGCAGCTTAGGTTTCGGGGGAGGTCAGCCCCAGCATTTT	CASSLGFGGGQPQHF
TRBV6-1	-	TRBJ1-6	TRBD1	TGTGCCAGCAGTGTGACAGGGAGGAATTCACCCCTCCACTTT	CASSVTGRNSPLHF
TRBV18	-	TRBJ1-4	TRBD1	TGTGCCAGCTCACAACAGGGGCCGGGTGAAAAACTGTTTTTT	CASSQQGPGEKLFF
TRBV5-1	-	TRBJ2-1	TRBD1	TGCGCCAGCAGTCGACAGGGGGCGGTTTTAAATGAGCAGTTCTTC	CASSRQGAVLNEQFF
TRBV7-9	-	TRBJ2-7	TRBD1	TGTGCCAGCAGCTCCAGGGGGCTCGAGCAGTACTTC	CASSSRGLEQYF
TRBV6-6	few	TRBJ1-1	-	TGTGCCAGCAGTTACGTTTTCGGGGTGGAGAACACTGAAGCTTTCTTT	CASSYVFGVENTEAFF
TRBV5-1	few	TRBJ1-1	-	TGCGCCAGCAGCTTGCTTTGGGGGCGCAACACTGAAGCTTTCTTT	CASSLLWGRNTEAFF
TRBV19	-	TRBJ1-3	-	TGTGCCAGTAGTAACGGTTTCCCTGGAAACACCATATATTTT	CASSNGFPGNTIYF
TRBV18	-	TRBJ2-5	TRBD1	TGTGCCAGCTCACTTGACAGGGGAGAGACCCAGTACTTC	CASSLDRGETQYF
TRBV19	-	TRBJ2-7	-	TGTGCCAGTAGTATGGGGAGCGGATACACCTACGAGCAGTACTTC	CASSMGSGYTYEQYF
TRBV14	-	TRBJ2-2	-	TGTGCCAGCAGCAAACAACTAAACACCGGGGAGCTGTTTTTT	CASSKQLNTGELFF
TRBV5-1	few	TRBJ1-5	-	TGCGCCAGCAGCTTTGGTGGGGCTCAGCCCCAGCATTTT	CASSFGGAQPQHF
TRBV10-1	-	TRBJ2-3	TRBD1	TGCGCCAGCGGGGGACAGGGTAGCAGTACGCAGTATTTT	CASGGQGSSTQYF
TRBV21-1	-	TRBJ2-3	-	TGTGCCAGCAGCCCGGGGAAAGAGGATACGCAGTATTTT	CASSPGKEDTQYF
TRBV5-5	-	TRBJ2-2	TRBD2	TGTGCCAGCAGCATGGGACTAGCGGTCACCGGGGAGCTGTTTTTT	CASSMGLAVTGELFF
TRBV18	-	TRBJ2-3	TRBD1	TGTGCCAGCTCGCAGGGACAGTACACAGATACGCAGTATTTT	CASSQGQYTDTQYF
TRBV19	-	TRBJ1-1	-	TGTGCCAGTAGTCCGCGACAGACCATGAACACTGAAGCTTTCTTT	CASSPRQTMNTEAFF
TRBV12-5	-	TRBJ1-2	-	TGTGCTAGTGGTCTACGACAGGATGGCTACACCTTC	CASGLRQDGYTF
TRBV4-2	-	TRBJ2-7	-	TGTGCCAGCAGCCAAGCGGAGAGCTCCTACGAGCAGTACTTC	CASSQAESSYEQYF
TRBV9	-	TRBJ2-1	TRBD2	TGTGCCAGCAGCGTAGGCTGGACTAGCGGAAGCTCCTACAATGAGCAGTTCTTC	CASSVGWTSGSSYNEQFF
TRBV9	-	TRBJ2-1	-	TGTGCCAGCAGCGTAAGCGGAACAATACAAGCAAATGAGCAGTTCTTC	CASSVSGTIQANEQFF
TRBV11-3	-	TRBJ2-7	TRBD2	TGTGCCAGCAGCTTGGCGGGGGTGAACGAGCAGTACTTC	CASSLAGVNEQYF
TRBV29-1	few	TRBJ1-6	-	TGCAGCGTTGCGGACGGACAAGGTTCACCCCTCCACTTT	CSVADGQGSPLHF
TRBV5-1	many	TRBJ2-1	-	TGCGCCAGCAGCCCGCAAAGGGACGGCAGGGGAGATGAGCAGTTCTTC	CASSPQRDGRGDEQFF
TRBV27	few	TRBJ2-3	-	TGTGCCAGCACTTCCACAGATACGCAGTATTTT	CASTSTDTQYF
TRBV19	-	TRBJ2-2	TRBD2	TGTGCCAGTAGTATTAGCAAATCTAGCGGGTTCACCGGGGAGCTGTTTTTT	CASSISKSSGFTGELFF
TRBV10-1	-	TRBJ2-1	TRBD2	TGCGCCAGCAGTGGACTTCCGGGACTAGCGGGAGGGTCGTACAATGAGCAGTTCTTC	CASSGLPGLAGGSYNEQFF
TRBV9	-	TRBJ1-2	-	TGTGCCAGCAGCGTAGGTGGGGCGCGTTATGGCTACACCTTC	CASSVGGARYGYTF
TRBV4-1	few	TRBJ2-7	-	TGCGCCAGCAGCCAAGACGCGTTTGGAGGGGTTAACGGATACGAGCAGTACTTC	CASSQDAFGGVNGYEQYF
TRBV6-5	-	TRBJ2-3	-	TGTGCCAGCAGTGACGGTAGCGGCACAGATACGCAGTATTTT	CASSDGSGTDTQYF
TRBV5-6	-	TRBJ2-5	TRBD1	TGTGCCAGCAGCTTTGGGGACAGAGAAGAGACCCAGTACTTC	CASSFGDREETQYF
TRBV2	-	TRBJ1-3	TRBD1	TGTGCCAGCAGTCGGGACAGCTCCACCATATATTTT	CASSRDSSTIYF
TRBV6-5	once	TRBJ2-7	-	TGTGCCAGCAGTTACTCGACCAGGGGTCGATACGAGCAGTACTTC	CASSYSTRGRYEQYF
TRBV25-1	few	TRBJ1-2	-	TGTGCCAGCAGTTCCACAGGGACCTATGGCTACACCTTC	CASSSTGTYGYTF
TRBV14	-	TRBJ2-7	-	TGTGCCAGCAGCCAGGAACTAGGGCCCTACGAGCAGTACTTC	CASSQELGPYEQYF
TRBV19	-	TRBJ2-1	-	TGTGCCAGTAGTCAAAGGGATCGGGGGCAGTTCTTC	CASSQRDRGQFF